The source of this T cell receptor beta chain is a study of blood T cell repertoires in COVID-19. About the research overall: PBMCs, B-cell-depleted T cells, or T cells provided the cDNA or gDNA that made up the material.

Per the germline V gene, CDR1 is MGHDK and CDR2 is SYGVNS. V was cut by 7 bases and J by 1 base, with 4 bases left in between. The CDR3 totals 11 residues. Profiled with immunoSEQ multiplex PCR; TCRdb holds only in-frame clones, not every one. The repertoire holds 200,000 to 300,000 clones, with approximately 80% as singletons. The TCR originated in a man aged 40-55 years with acute or convalescent COVID-19. This chain links TRBV25-1 with TRBJ1-1; D is uncertain. The specimen sequenced was peripheral blood. CDR3 sequence (DNA): TGTGCCAGCACCGGGAACACTGAAGCTTTCTTT. The encoded protein is CASTGNTEAFF.